Following are 14 T cell receptor beta chains from one sample sequenced in a study of neoadjuvant nivolumab and ipilimumab in lung cancer. The protocol was immunoSEQ multiplex PCR, while the TCRdb copy is restricted to in-frame clones and leaves out a portion. The table shows around 5,000 clones, with 73% occurring only once. This sample comprised tumor tissue, obtained after neoadjuvant nivolumab, alone or with ipilimumab, at or shortly before surgery. These receptors all stem from an adult with non-small cell lung cancer.

The V and J genes are TRBV4-3 and TRBJ2-1; maybe TRBD2 (6 bases). CDR1 LGHNA and CDR2 YSLEER come from the germline V gene. This CDR3 is built from 16 residues. V lost 6 bases, J lost 6 bases, and 21 bases lay in between. In DNA form, the CDR3 reads TGCGCCAGCAGTTCGGGCCTAACCGGGCGGGGCAATGAGCAGTTCTTC. It encodes CASSSGLTGRGNEQFF.

V and J are TRBV5-4 and TRBJ1-3; the D is unclear. Trimming stripped 0 bases from V and 4 bases from J, with 8 bases between. This CDR3 is 14 amino acids long. Per the germline V gene, CDR1 is SGHNT and CDR2 is YYREEE (reference sequence). CDR3 nucleotides: TGTGCCAGCAGCTTGGCCTCGGACGGAAACACCATATATTTT. Translating it yields CASSLASDGNTIYF.

This chain links TRBV2 with TRBJ2-1; D is uncertain. V gave up 4 bases and J gave up 1 base, with 11 bases separating them. CDR3 length: 15 amino acids. Germline V gene lookup returns CDR1 SNHLY and CDR2 FYNNEI. The CDR3, as DNA: TGTGCCAGCAGTGTCTCCGGTCCTTCCTACAATGAGCAGTTCTTC. It encodes CASSVSGPSYNEQFF.

V and J are TRBV7-8 and TRBJ1-2; D is uncertain. Germline V lookup: CDR1 SGHVS, CDR2 FQNEAQ. This CDR3 has 11 residues. V was cut by 4 bases and J by 12 bases, with 12 bases left in between. CDR3: CASSSSSENTF. CDR3 nucleotide sequence: TGTGCCAGCAGCTCCAGCTCAGAAAACACCTTC.

This chain joins TRBV29-1 and TRBJ1-5; a weak D match, TRBD1 (6 bases). Trimming took off 6 bases at V and 11 bases at J, with 23 bases between the two ends. The CDR3 length is 14 residues. From germline, CDR1 is SQVTM and CDR2 ANQGSEA. The CDR3 nucleotides read TGCAGCGTAGTCCTTACAGGGTCCCTCTCGACCCAGCATTTT. It specifies CSVVLTGSLSTQHF.

V gene TRBV18 combines with J gene TRBJ1-5; the D is unclear. The CDR3 is 15 amino acids. Germline CDR1 is KGHSH and CDR2 is LQKENI. The germline V and J ends were trimmed by 5 bases and 4 bases, with 15 bases remaining between them. CDR3 sequence (DNA): TGTGCCAGCTCATCTATGGAGGTTGGGAATCAGCCCCAGCATTTT. This sequence encodes CASSSMEVGNQPQHF.

CDR3: CASSSGGGAYEQYF. CDR3 bases: TGTGCCAGCAGCAGCGGGGGGGGAGCCTACGAGCAGTACTTC. J is TRBJ2-7 and V is TRBV6-5; 10 bases fit TRBD2. The CDR3 is 14 amino acids. Germline lookup yields CDR1 MNHEY and CDR2 SVGAGI. V gave up 6 bases and J gave up 2 bases; unmatched junction bases: 4.

This chain uses TRBV7-9 with TRBJ2-5, with D possibly TRBD2 on 5 matching bases. From germline, CDR1 is SEHNR and CDR2 FQNEAQ (reference sequence). The CDR3 totals 14 residues. Between the trimmed V and J ends, which lost 1 base and 0 bases, there was a span of 6 bases. The CDR3 DNA reads as TGTGCCAGCAGCTTAGGACTACACCAAGAGACCCAGTACTTC. This translates into CASSLGLHQETQYF. The full variable domain, with the rest looked up from reference TRBV7-9 and TRBJ2-5, is DTGVSQNPRHKITKRGQNVTFRCDPISEHNRLYWYRQTLGQGPEFLTYFQNEAQLEKSRLLSDRFSAERPKGSFSTLEIQRTEQGDSAMYLCASSLGLHQETQYFGPGTRLLVL.

This rearrangement joins TRBV5-6 to TRBJ2-3, with 7 bases lining up with TRBD2. The CDR3 totals 14 residues. Germline CDR1 SGHDT, CDR2 YYEEEE. Trimming at V came to 2 bases and at J to 0 bases, leaving 0 bases not matched to a gene. The CDR3 sequence: CASSLAGSTDTQYF. CDR3 DNA sequence: TGTGCCAGCAGCTTAGCGGGGAGCACAGATACGCAGTATTTT.

The chain couples TRBV6-6 to TRBJ1-1; unclear D gene. This CDR3 region has 12 residues. V lost 2 bases, J lost 3 bases, and 4 bases lay in between. CDR1 and CDR2 (germline): MNHNY, SVGAGI (reference sequence). Written as DNA, the CDR3 is TGTGCCAGCAGTTACAGGGACACTGAAGCTTTCTTT. Its protein product is CASSYRDTEAFF.

CDR3 in DNA: TGTGCCAGCAGTTACCGGACAGGGGGCGAGCAGTACTTC. Its protein is CASSYRTGGEQYF. This rearrangement joins TRBV6-5 to TRBJ2-7; 10 bases map to TRBD1. CDR3 length: 13 amino acids. The germline V gene has CDR1 MNHEY and CDR2 SVGAGI. V lost 2 bases and J lost 6; bases outside the gene matches: 1.

This clone was counted between two and nine times. The junction and the germline gene differ at one end; a read error may be behind it. This rearrangement joins TRBV11-2 to TRBJ1-1; maybe TRBD1 (6 bases). Germline lookup yields CDR1 SGHAT and CDR2 FQNNGV. This CDR3 region has 13 residues. This chain's CDR3 is CASSAFAGEVGSF. In nucleotides, the CDR3 is TGTGCCAGCAGCGCCTTCGCAGGGGAGGTTGGTTCCTTT.

This clone showed up just once. The V gene is TRBV5-4, the J gene TRBJ2-7; 7 nucleotides agree with TRBD1. The CDR3 runs to 14 residues. V dropped 0 bases and J dropped 4; count of bases not matched to a gene: 4. Germline values: CDR1 SGHNT, CDR2 YYREEE (reference sequence). The CDR3 DNA reads TGTGCCAGCAGCTTGGTAACAGGGGAGTACGAGCAGTACTTC. Translated, it gives CASSLVTGEYEQYF.

The gene calls are TRBV5-8 and TRBJ2-4; TRBD2 matches at 8 bases. CDR1 is SGHTS, CDR2 YDEGEE, per germline. The CDR3 covers 15 residues. With V trimmed by 3 bases and J by 7 bases, 9 bases remained unmatched. CDR3 protein: CASSYPGGVRNIQYF. CDR3 DNA sequence: TGTGCCAGCAGCTATCCCGGGGGGGTGCGGAACATTCAGTACTTC. Full variable domain (remainder filled in from reference TRBV5-8 and TRBJ2-4): EAGVTQSPTHLIKTRGQQATLRCSPISGHTSVYWYQQALGLGLQFLLWYDEGEERNRGNFPPRFSGRQFPNYSSELNVNALELEDSALYLCASSYPGGVRNIQYFGAGTRLSVL.